The present T cell receptor (beta chain) was sequenced within a study of cytomegalovirus exposure and HLA in healthy donors. TCRdb's table, derived via immunoSEQ multiplex PCR, lists solely in-frame clones and lacks some. The sample includes roughly 300,000 clones, 86% of them seen just once. J lost 4 bases, V lost 5 bases, and 14 bases had no gene match. Germline V CDR1 and CDR2: SGHTA, FQGTGA. This CDR3 has 17 amino acids. The chain is built from TRBV7-3 and TRBJ2-1; 7 nucleotides agree with TRBD1. The sequencing input was PBMCs. The TCR sequence derives from a woman aged 18-35 years in good health and CMV-seronegative. The CDR3 reads CASSEQGQPAKYNEQFF. CDR3 DNA: TGTGCCAGCAGCGAACAGGGACAGCCTGCCAAATACAATGAGCAGTTCTTC.